One sample yielded the 2 T cell receptor beta chains listed below, sequenced in a study of cytomegalovirus exposure and HLA in healthy donors. Use of 60 Vbeta and 13 Jbeta primers characterized the PCR. Clones were read by immunoSEQ multiplex PCR, and TCRdb kept only the in-frame ones, dropping some. The table has about 82,000 clones, around 82% seen once. The sample was PBMCs. The receptor source for this set is a man aged 45-65 years in good health and CMV-seronegative.

CDR3 amino acids: CASTGGAFEETQYF. The CDR3 DNA follows: TGCGCCAGCACCGGGGGGGCGTTCGAAGAGACCCAGTACTTC. The chain joins TRBV5-1 to TRBJ2-5, with TRBD2 matching over 8 bases. CDR3 size: 14 residues. V shed 6 bases, J shed 3 bases, and the junction held 7 bases outside the gene matches. Germline CDR1 and CDR2: SGHRS and YFSETQ.

As for this clone: One end of the junction does not line up with germline, which may come from a read error. This sequence joins TRBV18 and TRBJ1-2; D uncertain. Looked up from germline, CDR1 is KGHSH and CDR2 is LQKENI. There are 19 residues in the CDR3. CDR3 amino acids: CANSPIQPTATLGRGGYTF. In DNA, the CDR3 is TGTGCCAACTCACCCATCCAACCGACCGCTACGCTAGGCCGGGGAGGCTACACCTTC.